The source of this T cell receptor beta chain is a study of cytomegalovirus exposure and HLA in healthy donors. Findings of the study overall: The listing of 150 or so TCR beta chains classed them as cytomegalovirus-associated.

This CDR3 contains 16 residues. V gave up 0 bases and J gave up 1 base, with 12 bases separating them. The germline V gene encodes CDR1 SQVTM and CDR2 ANQGSEA. Points on this clone: What it binds is unknown.

The study ran its PCR with 60 Vbeta and 13 Jbeta primers. Generated by immunoSEQ multiplex PCR, the TCRdb table keeps only in-frame clones and is missing some. There are fewer than 250,000 clones in the sample; 82% occur only once, and 6% lies in the top ten. The source is a man aged 40-55 years in good health and CMV-seropositive. The sequencing sample was made of PBMCs. V usage is TRBV29-1 and J usage is TRBJ2-2, with a weak D call TRBD2 (6 bases). CDR3 sequence: CSVEDERRENTGELFF. In DNA, the CDR3 is TGCAGCGTTGAAGATGAGAGGCGGGAGAACACCGGGGAGCTGTTTTTT.